These 29 T cell receptor beta chains originate from one sample sequenced in a study of T cell responses to AZD1222 COVID-19 vaccine. The table came from immunoSEQ multiplex PCR; TCRdb's copy has only in-frame clones and leaves some out. The sample holds about 130,000 clones, 85% to 90% seen once. Sample: peripheral blood, taken on day 0 of AZD1222 vaccination. All receptors come from an adult in good health.

The rearrangement links TRBV11-2 to TRBJ1-1; D not resolved. Germline V CDR1 and CDR2: SGHAT, FQNNGV. V was pared by 3 bases and J by 5 bases, with 10 bases between. The CDR3 has 13 amino acids. This CDR3 is CASSLDFGTEAFF. The CDR3 bases are TGTGCCAGCAGCTTGGATTTCGGGACTGAAGCTTTCTTT.

The V call is TRBV18, the J call TRBJ1-2; weak D call: TRBD1 (5 bases). Germline CDR1 KGHSH, CDR2 LQKENI. The CDR3 consists of 13 residues. Deletions cut 4 bases from V and 8 bases from J, with 14 bases between. For the CDR3, the DNA is TGTGCCAGCTCACTAGCTTCGGGGGTCGGCTACACCTTC. It is translated as CASSLASGVGYTF.

V and J are TRBV24-1 and TRBJ1-5, with a weak D call TRBD1 (5 bases). The CDR3 runs 13 residues. V was cut by 9 bases and J by 3 bases, with 11 bases left in between. Germline loops: CDR1 KGHDR, CDR2 SFDVKD. The CDR3 DNA reads as TGTGCCACCCAACGACAGCCCAATCAGCCCCAGCATTTT. It codes for CATQRQPNQPQHF.

A single count supports this clone. The chain uses TRBV9 and TRBJ2-1; D gene unclear. The CDR3 runs 16 residues. The germline CDR1 and CDR2 sequences are SGDLS and YYNGEE. Trimming removed 0 bases from V and 7 bases from J, with 17 bases in between. In DNA, the CDR3 is TGTGCCAGCAGCGTAGACGCTCGGACCCGGACGAATGAGCAGTTCTTC. Amino acid sequence: CASSVDARTRTNEQFF.

The V call is TRBV9, the J call TRBJ1-2; D is ambiguous. The CDR3 spans 11 residues. V was shortened by 7 bases and J by 6 bases, with 10 bases between the two germline ends. Germline lookup yields CDR1 SGDLS and CDR2 YYNGEE. CDR3 in DNA: TGTGCCAGCTCGAGGAGGGATGGCTACACCTTC. It specifies CASSRRDGYTF. The complete variable domain, with remaining parts taken from reference TRBV9 and TRBJ1-2, reads DSGVTQTPKHLITATGQRVTLRCSPRSGDLSVYWYQQSLDQGLQFLIQYYNGEERAKGNILERFSAQQFPDLHSELNLSSLELGDSALYFCASSRRDGYTFGSGTRLTVV.

The CDR3 nucleotides read TGCGCCAGCAGCCAAGACCCAGCGTGGGGCGGCTACACCTTC. It yields the protein CASSQDPAWGGYTF. V gene TRBV4-1 combines with J gene TRBJ1-2; TRBD1 is a possible D gene (5 bases). This CDR3 spans 14 amino acids. The germline V gene encodes CDR1 MGHRA and CDR2 YSYEKL. The V gene lost 0 bases and the J gene lost 8 bases, with 13 bases spanning the gap.

The chain links TRBV18 to TRBJ1-2, with TRBD1 matching over 7 bases. V trimming: 5 bases; J trimming: 2 bases; junction bases outside the gene matches: 11. The germline V gene has CDR1 KGHSH and CDR2 LQKENI. CDR3 length: 16 amino acids. The CDR3 nucleotides are TGTGCCAGCTCATCGAAAGGGGACAGACTCAACTATGGCTACACCTTC. This sequence encodes CASSSKGDRLNYGYTF.

The CDR3 region has the DNA TGTGCCAGCAGCTTTGGAAACGAGCAGTACTTC. This encodes CASSFGNEQYF. This sequence joins TRBV5-4 and TRBJ2-7; no firm D call. Germline-derived CDR1 and CDR2 are SGHNT and YYREEE (reference sequence). Deletions cut 2 bases from V and 5 bases from J, with 5 bases between. This CDR3 has 11 amino acids.

The rearrangement uses TRBV5-4 and TRBJ2-3; 13 positions agree with TRBD2. Germline CDR1 SGHNT, CDR2 YYREEE (reference sequence). This CDR3 has 15 residues. J lost 4 bases, V lost 6 bases, and 5 bases had no gene match. CDR3 in DNA: TGTGCCAGCACAGGACTAGCGGGAGTAGCAGATACGCAGTATTTT. Protein sequence: CASTGLAGVADTQYF.

The CDR3 DNA sequence: TGTGCCAGCAGCCAAGAGGGTGGTGGGGGCTACACCTTC. Amino acids: CASSQEGGGGYTF. The V gene is TRBV3-1 (or the pseudogene TRBV3-2), the J gene TRBJ1-2; unclear D gene. Trimming took off 0 bases at V and 8 bases at J, with 10 bases between the two ends. This CDR3 is built from 13 residues. Germline V CDR1 and CDR2: LGHDT, YNNKEL (reference sequence).

This clone was seen a few times. This chain uses TRBV7-2 with TRBJ1-2, with D tentatively TRBD1 (5 bases). This CDR3 spans 16 amino acids. Looked up from germline, CDR1 is SGHTA and CDR2 is FQGNSA. V lost 5 bases and J 2 bases, leaving 18 bases between the germline ends. The CDR3 sequence is CASSPRAGGDNYGYTF. DNA for the CDR3: TGTGCCAGCAGCCCTAGGGCTGGGGGGGACAACTATGGCTACACCTTC.

V gene TRBV7-2 combines with J gene TRBJ2-7; D gene unclear. The CDR3 is made up of 15 amino acids. Trimming cost V 3 bases and J 3 bases, with 15 bases left between them. Germline V gives CDR1 SGHTA, CDR2 FQGNSA. CDR3 DNA: TGTGCCAGCAGCTTTTCTTCTCTTTCTAGCTACGAGCAGTACTTC. It is translated as CASSFSSLSSYEQYF.

The chain employs TRBV5-1 and TRBJ2-1; TRBD2 aligns across 9 bases. CDR1 and CDR2 from the germline V gene are SGHRS and YFSETQ. V dropped 5 bases and J dropped 5; count of bases not matched to a gene: 11. The CDR3 covers 16 residues. The CDR3 DNA sequence: TGCGCCAGCAGTTATCTAGCGGGACTGACCCACAATGAGCAGTTCTTC. This sequence encodes CASSYLAGLTHNEQFF.

The chain carries TRBV11-2 and TRBJ2-3, with D perhaps TRBD2 (5 bases). The germline V gene has CDR1 SGHAT and CDR2 FQNNGV. This CDR3 is built from 15 residues. V was pared by 5 bases and J by 2 bases, with 14 bases between. The CDR3 region is CASSTITDFTDTQYF. In nucleotides, the CDR3 is TGTGCCAGCAGCACGATAACGGACTTCACAGATACGCAGTATTTT.

The chain joins TRBV5-6 to TRBJ2-7; possibly TRBD1 or TRBD2 for D (5 bases each). Trimming pared 1 base from V and 3 bases from J, leaving 11 bases between. The CDR3 has 14 residues. In germline, CDR1 is SGHDT, CDR2 YYEEEE. The CDR3 region is CASSLPGTGYEQYF. The CDR3 DNA follows: TGTGCCAGCAGCTTGCCGGGGACGGGCTACGAGCAGTACTTC.

The chain carries TRBV10-3 and TRBJ2-5; D gene ambiguous. In germline, CDR1 is ENHRY, CDR2 SYGVKD. This CDR3 is built from 16 residues. V was cut by 0 bases and J by 5 bases, with 16 bases left in between. CDR3 DNA: TGTGCCATCAGTGAGTCGGGCATACTCCAAGGGGAGACCCAGTACTTC. Translating it yields CAISESGILQGETQYF.

The chain couples TRBV5-1 to TRBJ1-3, with D perhaps matching TRBD1 (5 bases). The CDR3 covers 14 residues. V shed 2 bases and J shed 1 base, with 7 bases lying between them. Germline V gene sequence: CDR1 SGHRS, CDR2 YFSETQ. The CDR3 region is CASSFEGSGNTIYF. Written as DNA, the CDR3 is TGCGCCAGCAGCTTTGAGGGGTCTGGAAACACCATATATTTT. Based on the CDR3 plus reference TRBV5-1 and TRBJ1-3, the full variable domain is KAGVTQTPRYLIKTRGQQVTLSCSPISGHRSVSWYQQTPGQGLQFLFEYFSETQRNKGNFPGRFSGRQFSNSRSEMNVSTLELGDSALYLCASSFEGSGNTIYFGEGSWLTVV.

The chain couples TRBV7-2 to TRBJ1-1; tentative D call: TRBD1 (5 bases). The CDR3 extends over 15 amino acids. CDR1 is SGHTA and CDR2 is FQGNSA in the germline V gene. Trimming took off 1 base at V and 4 bases at J, with 13 bases between the two ends. CDR3 sequence (DNA): TGTGCCAGCAGCTTAGGGGAGGGGAGGACCACTGAAGCTTTCTTT. Protein product: CASSLGEGRTTEAFF.

The chain is built from TRBV10-3 and TRBJ1-5, with D perhaps matching TRBD1 (5 bases). The CDR3 has 13 amino acids. The ends were cut back, 3 bases at V and 2 bases at J, with 5 bases in the middle. The germline gives CDR1 ENHRY, CDR2 SYGVKD. CDR3 coding DNA: TGTGCCATCAGTGACAGGGGCAATCAGCCCCAGCATTTT. This encodes CAISDRGNQPQHF.

The genes are TRBV6-2 or TRBV6-3 and TRBJ1-2; 7 bases align to TRBD1. This CDR3 is 16 amino acids long. Per germline, CDR1 MNHEY and CDR2 SVGEGT. Trimming removed 6 bases from V and 5 bases from J; junction bases left unmatched: 15. The CDR3 nucleotides read TGTGCCAGCAGCCTGCCCCCCGACAGGGTTGGTTATGGCTACACCTTC. Protein sequence: CASSLPPDRVGYGYTF.

This chain joins TRBV4-2 and TRBJ2-2; tentatively, D is TRBD2 (7 bases). The germline gives CDR1 LGHNA, CDR2 YNFKEQ. This CDR3 region has 16 residues. The V end was cut by 0 bases, the J end by 4 bases, with 12 bases between. CDR3 in DNA: TGTGCCAGCAGCCAAGAGAGGAGGGGGGGCACCGGGGAGCTGTTTTTT. Translation: CASSQERRGGTGELFF.

In this sample, this clone turned up a few times. The chain has TRBV6-1 and TRBJ1-6, with D tentatively TRBD1 (5 bases). Germline V gene sequence: CDR1 MNHNS, CDR2 SASEGT. The CDR3 consists of 19 residues. With 4 bases removed from V and 0 bases from J, the gap between germline ends came to 19 bases. The CDR3 region is CASSATRTFSASYNSPLHF. The CDR3 DNA follows: TGTGCCAGCAGTGCCACTCGGACATTTTCCGCCTCCTATAATTCACCCCTCCACTTT.

The gene calls are TRBV7-2 and TRBJ2-2; TRBD1 might be the D (5 bases). V lost 4 bases, J lost 0 bases, and 9 bases lay in between. The CDR3 has 15 residues. Per the germline V gene, CDR1 is SGHTA and CDR2 is FQGNSA. CDR3 bases: TGTGCCAGCAGCTACATGACAGCGAACACCGGGGAGCTGTTTTTT. As protein: CASSYMTANTGELFF. The whole variable domain, filled in from reference TRBV7-2 and TRBJ2-2, reads GAGVSQSPSNKVTEKGKDVELRCDPISGHTALYWYRQSLGQGLEFLIYFQGNSAPDKSGLPSDRFSAERTGGSVSTLTIQRTQQEDSAVYLCASSYMTANTGELFFGEGSRLTVL.

In its sample, this clone was seen once. This chain connects TRBV9 to TRBJ2-5, with 7 bases fitting TRBD2. The CDR3 loop spans 15 amino acids. J was trimmed by 4 bases and V by 4 bases; bases with no gene match: 10. Germline CDR1 reads SGDLS; CDR2 reads YYNGEE. The CDR3 DNA follows: TGTGCCAGCAGCCCCTCGGGGGGAGTGAGAGAGACCCAGTACTTC. Amino acids: CASSPSGGVRETQYF. Looking up the rest from reference TRBV9 and TRBJ2-5 gives the full variable domain: DSGVTQTPKHLITATGQRVTLRCSPRSGDLSVYWYQQSLDQGLQFLIQYYNGEERAKGNILERFSAQQFPDLHSELNLSSLELGDSALYFCASSPSGGVRETQYFGPGTRLLVL.

The rearrangement links TRBV18 to TRBJ2-2, with 9 positions matching TRBD2. Unmatched junction bases numbered 5, after V lost 2 bases and J lost 1 base. CDR1 and CDR2 (germline): KGHSH, LQKENI. There are 17 residues in the CDR3. The CDR3 DNA follows: TGTGCCAGCTCACCAGATCTAGCGGGACAGAACACCGGGGAGCTGTTTTTT. Translated: CASSPDLAGQNTGELFF. Looking up the rest from reference TRBV18 and TRBJ2-2 gives the full variable domain: NAGVMQNPRHLVRRRGQEARLRCSPMKGHSHVYWYRQLPEEGLKFMVYLQKENIIDESGMPKERFSAEFPKEGPSILRIQQVVRGDSAAYFCASSPDLAGQNTGELFFGEGSRLTVL.

The chain is built from TRBV6-2 or TRBV6-3 and TRBJ1-2; D gene ambiguous. Germline CDR1 MNHEY, CDR2 SVGEGT. The ends were cut back, 0 bases at V and 8 bases at J, with 13 bases in the middle. The CDR3 spans 14 residues. The CDR3 bases are TGTGCCAGCAGTTACTCGAACACTCCAAGAGGCTACACCTTC. Translated, it gives CASSYSNTPRGYTF.

This clone showed up just once. The gene calls are TRBV7-3 and TRBJ2-1, with D tentatively TRBD2 (6 bases). CDR1 SGHTA and CDR2 FQGTGA come from the germline V gene. The V and J ends lost 2 bases and 7 bases respectively, with 18 bases between them. The CDR3 spans 16 residues. This CDR3 reads CASSLGGLLNQNEQFF. The CDR3 coding sequence is TGTGCCAGCAGCTTAGGAGGGCTACTAAATCAAAATGAGCAGTTCTTC.

The V call is TRBV4-3, the J call TRBJ1-4; no definite D call. The V end was cut by 0 bases, the J end by 1 base, with 9 bases between. Germline CDR1 and CDR2: LGHNA and YSLEER. The CDR3 is 16 amino acids. The CDR3 here is CASSQDLRLTNEKLFF. CDR3 bases: TGCGCCAGCAGCCAAGATTTAAGGCTAACTAATGAAAAACTGTTTTTT.

This rearrangement joins TRBV27 to TRBJ1-6; D unresolved. Germline V lookup: CDR1 MNHEY, CDR2 SMNVEV (reference sequence). The V end was cut by 6 bases, the J end by 7 bases, with 7 bases between. The CDR3 has 12 amino acids. This CDR3 is CASRRLNSPLHF. The DNA for the CDR3 is TGTGCCAGCAGGAGGCTAAATTCACCCCTCCACTTT.